Below are 32 T cell receptor beta chains sequenced from a single sample in a study of blood T cell repertoires in COVID-19. Measured with immunoSEQ multiplex PCR; TCRdb has only the in-frame clones, and not every one. The repertoire holds 350,000 to 450,000 clones, about nine tenths seen once, with less than 2% in the top ten. The sample taken for sequencing was PBMCs or T cells enriched from blood (not recorded which). Receptors originate from a young woman who had recovered from COVID-19.

J is TRBJ2-1 and V is TRBV27, with 8 bases aligning to TRBD2. Germline V gives CDR1 MNHEY, CDR2 SMNVEV (reference sequence). The CDR3 is made up of 13 amino acids. V trimming: 4 bases; J trimming: 13 bases; junction bases outside the gene matches: 9. The CDR3 is CASSSPGLAGQFF. DNA for the CDR3: TGTGCCAGCAGTTCCCCCGGGCTAGCGGGCCAGTTCTTC.

This chain connects TRBV27 to TRBJ2-5; tentatively, D is TRBD2 (5 bases). Germline-derived CDR1 and CDR2 are MNHEY and SMNVEV (reference sequence). Deletions cut 7 bases from V and 5 bases from J, with 11 bases between. There are 12 residues in the CDR3. The CDR3 DNA is TGTGCCAGCATTCTCCGAGGGGAGACCCAGTACTTC. This translates into CASILRGETQYF.

The chain couples TRBV5-1 to TRBJ2-7, with TRBD2 as a possible D gene (5 bases). The CDR3 sequence is 15 residues long. Germline assignment: CDR1 SGHRS and CDR2 YFSETQ. With 8 bases removed from V and 5 bases from J, the gap between germline ends came to 23 bases. CDR3: CASSLGSPRVDEQYF. As DNA, the CDR3 is TGCGCCAGTTCCCTGGGGAGTCCACGAGTCGACGAGCAGTACTTC.

The chain recombines TRBV4-1 with TRBJ2-5, with 9 bases fitting TRBD1. V lost 4 bases to trimming and J lost 2 bases; unmatched junction nucleotides: 11. Germline CDR1 and CDR2: MGHRA and YSYEKL. The CDR3 is 17 amino acids. As DNA, the CDR3 is TGCGCCAGCAGCCCACAACAGGGGGCAGGGAGACAAGAGACCCAGTACTTC. Translated: CASSPQQGAGRQETQYF.

This chain joins TRBV27 and TRBJ2-1, with D possibly matching TRBD2 (5 bases). V lost 3 bases and J lost 0, with 9 bases in between. The V gene's germline CDR1 is MNHEY and CDR2 SMNVEV (reference sequence). The CDR3 is made up of 15 amino acids. The CDR3 region has the DNA TGTGCCAGCAGTTTCGGGGTTCCCTCCTACAATGAGCAGTTCTTC. Its translation: CASSFGVPSYNEQFF.

The CDR3 loop is CASSSEDSSHPYEQYF. Written as DNA, the CDR3 is TGTGCCAGCAGCTCCGAGGATAGCTCTCACCCCTACGAGCAGTACTTC. The chain is built from TRBV13 and TRBJ2-7, with unresolved D. CDR1 is PRHDT and CDR2 is FYEKMQ in the germline V gene (reference sequence). V lost 4 bases, J lost 2 bases, and 18 bases lay in between. The CDR3 loop spans 16 amino acids.

This clone was counted a few times. The chain is built from TRBV2 and TRBJ1-2, with a tentative D call TRBD1 (5 bases). V was shortened by 4 bases and J by 0 bases, with 15 bases between the two germline ends. The germline gives CDR1 SNHLY, CDR2 FYNNEI. The CDR3 runs to 16 residues. Written as DNA, the CDR3 is TGTGCCAGCAGTGTGTTATGGGGCGGTACTAACTATGGCTACACCTTC. It encodes CASSVLWGGTNYGYTF.

The chain links TRBV7-3 to TRBJ2-3; no firm D call. Germline CDR1 and CDR2: SGHTA and FQGTGA. This CDR3 contains 14 residues. Trimming took 2 bases from V and 0 from J, leaving 6 bases between them. DNA for the CDR3: TGTGCCAGCAGCTTAGCGGAGAGCACAGATACGCAGTATTTT. Amino acids: CASSLAESTDTQYF.

The CDR3 loop reads CASSLLRDRVNYGYTF. CDR3 bases: TGTGCCAGCAGTTTATTGAGGGACAGGGTAAATTATGGCTACACCTTC. This chain connects TRBV28 to TRBJ1-2; TRBD1 agrees at 9 bases. This CDR3 is built from 16 residues. CDR1 and CDR2 from the germline V gene are MDHEN and SYDVKM. V was clipped by 1 base and J by 5 bases; unmatched bases: 8.

This sequence joins TRBV2 and TRBJ1-1; possibly TRBD1 for D (6 bases). This CDR3 comprises 14 residues. Trimming removed 3 bases at V and 5 bases at J, with 13 bases between. Per the germline V gene, CDR1 is SNHLY and CDR2 is FYNNEI. CDR3 coding DNA: TGTGCCAGCAGTGATCTCAGGGGTCGGACTGAAGCTTTCTTT. The encoded protein is CASSDLRGRTEAFF.

This clone was seen just once. The rearrangement links TRBV10-2 to TRBJ2-1; possibly TRBD1 for D (6 bases). V was pared by 0 bases and J by 0 bases, with 12 bases between. The CDR3 length is 17 residues. Germline V gene sequence: CDR1 WSHSY, CDR2 SAAADI. The CDR3, as DNA: TGCGCCAGCAGTGAGTCGGGACACTTAGTCTCCTACAATGAGCAGTTCTTC. It encodes CASSESGHLVSYNEQFF.

The chain recombines TRBV30 with TRBJ2-7, with D maybe TRBD1 (6 bases). The V end lost 3 bases, the J end lost 0 bases, and 12 bases lay between the germline ends. The CDR3 runs 14 residues. Germline CDR1 and CDR2: GTSNPN and SVGIG (reference sequence). This CDR3 reads CAWRFQGNSYEQYF. CDR3 bases: TGTGCCTGGAGATTCCAGGGGAACTCCTACGAGCAGTACTTC.

The V and J genes are TRBV5-1 and TRBJ1-4; TRBD1 matches 9 bases. After removal of 0 bases from V and 7 bases from J, the junction contained 13 bases not matched to a gene. The germline CDR1 and CDR2 sequences are SGHRS and YFSETQ. The CDR3 runs 18 residues. CDR3 region: CASSLGTLRPGQGEKLFF. CDR3 DNA sequence: TGCGCCAGCAGCTTGGGCACGCTCCGACCGGGACAGGGTGAAAAACTGTTTTTT.

V gene TRBV5-1 combines with J gene TRBJ2-1, with 15 bases identical to TRBD2. V gave up 2 bases and J gave up 7 bases; unmatched junction bases: 7. In germline, CDR1 is SGHRS, CDR2 YFSETQ. The CDR3 is 17 residues long. The CDR3: CASSFISGTSGRNEQFF. In DNA, the CDR3 is TGCGCCAGCAGCTTCATTTCCGGGACTAGCGGGAGGAATGAGCAGTTCTTC.

The gene calls are TRBV15 and TRBJ2-2, with 9 positions matching TRBD1. The junction had 7 bases not matched to a gene; V was cut back by 4 bases and J by 1 base. The CDR3 runs to 17 residues. Germline V lookup: CDR1 LNHNV, CDR2 YYDKDF (reference sequence). DNA of the CDR3: TGTGCCACCAGCACTTACAGGGGGCGCGGGAACACCGGGGAGCTGTTTTTT. Translating it yields CATSTYRGRGNTGELFF.

This sequence joins TRBV7-3 and TRBJ1-2; no clear D gene. This CDR3 comprises 15 residues. Trimming took off 0 bases at V and 1 base at J, with 9 bases between the two ends. Germline lookup yields CDR1 SGHTA and CDR2 FQGTGA. The DNA for the CDR3 is TGTGCCAGCAGCTTAACGGGCAGTAGTAACTATGGCTACACCTTC. It translates to CASSLTGSSNYGYTF.

This clone was seen only once. This chain connects TRBV14 to TRBJ1-6; D unclear. The germline gives CDR1 SGHDN, CDR2 FVKESK. The CDR3 loop spans 13 amino acids. Trimming shortened V by 4 bases and J by 7 bases, and 8 bases separated the two germline ends. CDR3: CASSPGGNSPLHF. The DNA for the CDR3 is TGTGCCAGCAGCCCCGGAGGAAATTCACCCCTCCACTTT.

This chain connects TRBV5-4 to TRBJ2-2, with D perhaps matching TRBD1 (6 bases). Trimming removed 4 bases from V and 9 bases from J, with 10 bases in between. Germline CDR1 reads SGHNT; CDR2 reads YYREEE (reference sequence). This CDR3 is 12 amino acids long. The CDR3, as DNA: TGTGCCAGCAGCCTACAGGGCTGGGAGCTGTTTTTT. Residues: CASSLQGWELFF.

This rearrangement joins TRBV27 to TRBJ1-6, with D hard to call. Germline CDR1 is MNHEY and CDR2 is SMNVEV (reference sequence). The CDR3 runs to 14 residues. V was cut by 6 bases and J by 0 bases, with 6 bases left in between. DNA for the CDR3: TGTGCCAGCAGGAGGAGCTCCTATAATTCACCCCTCCACTTT. This gives the protein CASRRSSYNSPLHF.

This sequence joins TRBV5-1 and TRBJ1-2, with a tentative D call TRBD1 (5 bases). The germline V and J ends were trimmed by 3 bases and 4 bases, with 19 bases remaining between them. The CDR3 runs 16 residues. Per germline, CDR1 SGHRS and CDR2 YFSETQ. CDR3 nucleotides: TGCGCCAGCAGCTCAAACAATAGGGGTATTGGCTATGGCTACACCTTC. Its protein is CASSSNNRGIGYGYTF.

The chain uses TRBV5-7 and TRBJ1-3; 8 bases map to TRBD1. TRBV5-7 is flagged as an ORF with uncertain function. This CDR3 spans 16 amino acids. J lost 4 bases, V lost 1 base, and 7 bases had no gene match. CDR3 protein: CASSLNSTGDGNTIYF. The CDR3 bases are TGTGCCAGCAGCTTGAATTCGACAGGGGACGGAAACACCATATATTTT.

This rearrangement joins TRBV7-9 to TRBJ2-5, with a weak D call TRBD1 (6 bases). Germline V gene data show CDR1 as SEHNR and CDR2 as FQNEAQ (reference sequence). The V end was cut by 3 bases, the J end by 5 bases, with 10 bases between. The CDR3 contains 13 residues. DNA of the CDR3: TGTGCCAGCAGCTTGGCAGGGGCCGAGACCCAGTACTTC. It is translated as CASSLAGAETQYF.

J is TRBJ2-5 and V is TRBV6-5; TRBD1 aligns across 8 bases. J was trimmed by 5 bases and V by 3 bases; bases with no gene match: 5. CDR1 is MNHEY, CDR2 SVGAGI, per germline. The CDR3 sequence is 14 residues long. DNA for the CDR3: TGTGCCAGCAGTTATACAGGGGGAGAGGAGACCCAGTACTTC. Residues: CASSYTGGEETQYF.

This chain joins TRBV19 and TRBJ1-4, with D maybe TRBD1 (5 bases). The CDR3 sequence is 15 residues long. V was cut by 8 bases and J by 1 base, with 14 bases left in between. Germline loops: CDR1 LNHDA, CDR2 SQIVND (reference sequence). The CDR3 reads CASRQIVKTNEKLFF. CDR3 DNA sequence: TGTGCCAGTCGACAGATTGTGAAAACTAATGAAAAACTGTTTTTT.

The chain recombines TRBV6-5 with TRBJ2-2, with 7 bases identical to TRBD1. CDR3 length: 15 amino acids. Germline values: CDR1 MNHEY, CDR2 SVGAGI. The V segment lost 5 bases and the J segment 1 base; nucleotides outside the gene matches: 4. This CDR3 is CASSPQGVNTGELFF. CDR3 in DNA: TGTGCCAGCAGTCCCCAGGGGGTGAACACCGGGGAGCTGTTTTTT.

The chain couples TRBV5-4 to TRBJ1-6; D remains ambiguous. The ends were cut back, 0 bases at V and 7 bases at J, with 2 bases in the middle. Germline CDR1 and CDR2: SGHNT and YYREEE (reference sequence). The CDR3 sequence is 12 residues long. The CDR3 DNA follows: TGTGCCAGCAGCTTGGCAAATTCACCCCTCCACTTT. Encoded protein: CASSLANSPLHF.

The chain employs TRBV7-8 and TRBJ1-2, with D maybe TRBD1 (5 bases). The CDR3 consists of 13 residues. Germline V gene data show CDR1 as SGHVS and CDR2 as FQNEAQ. Trimming stripped 1 base from V and 14 bases from J, with 17 bases between. The CDR3, as DNA: TGTGCCAGCAGCTTAGGGGGGGTACAGGTTGAGACCTTC. This sequence encodes CASSLGGVQVETF.

The V call is TRBV19, the J call TRBJ2-2, with 9 bases fitting TRBD1. This CDR3 spans 16 amino acids. CDR1 and CDR2 (germline): LNHDA, SQIVND (reference sequence). V trimming: 7 bases; J trimming: 3 bases; junction bases outside the gene matches: 9. The DNA of the CDR3 is TGTGCCAGTACCCCCAGGGACAGGGAGGACACCGGGGAGCTGTTTTTT. This encodes CASTPRDREDTGELFF.

V gene TRBV5-4 combines with J gene TRBJ1-1, with D maybe TRBD1 (5 bases). CDR3 length equals 15 residues. Germline values: CDR1 SGHNT, CDR2 YYREEE (reference sequence). The V gene lost 4 bases and the J gene lost 1 base, with 14 bases spanning the gap. Here the CDR3 reads CASSRPPTGNTEAFF. The CDR3 region has the DNA TGTGCCAGCAGCCGCCCCCCCACAGGGAACACTGAAGCTTTCTTT.

The chain recombines TRBV7-3 with TRBJ2-3; 7 bases agree with TRBD2. Germline CDR1 SGHTA, CDR2 FQGTGA. The CDR3 loop spans 13 amino acids. J gave up 9 bases and V 1 base, and 4 bases lay outside the gene matches. Here the CDR3 reads CASSLIREETQYF. The DNA for the CDR3 is TGTGCCAGCAGCTTAATCCGGGAGGAGACGCAGTATTTT. The whole variable domain, remainder taken from reference TRBV7-3 and TRBJ2-3, is GAGVSQTPSNKVTEKGKYVELRCDPISGHTALYWYRQSLGQGPEFLIYFQGTGAADDSGLPNDRFFAVRPEGSVSTLKIQRTERGDSAVYLCASSLIREETQYFGPGTRLTVL.

The rearrangement joins TRBV12-5 to TRBJ2-7; TRBD1 agrees at 9 bases. Trimming removed 4 bases from V and 0 bases from J; junction bases left unmatched: 7. There are 16 residues in the CDR3. Per the germline V gene, CDR1 is LGHNT and CDR2 is FRNRAP. CDR3 sequence reads: CASGSRLTGGSYEQYF. CDR3 nucleotide sequence: TGTGCTAGTGGTTCGCGCCTGACAGGGGGCTCCTACGAGCAGTACTTC.

The rearrangement links TRBV7-9 to TRBJ1-1, with TRBD1 as a possible D gene (5 bases). The V end lost 3 bases, the J end lost 0 bases, and 17 bases lay between the germline ends. Germline lookup yields CDR1 SEHNR and CDR2 FQNEAQ (reference sequence). CDR3 length: 17 amino acids. The CDR3: CASSFRVTEPMNTEAFF. The CDR3 DNA is TGTGCCAGCAGCTTCAGGGTGACAGAACCCATGAACACTGAAGCTTTCTTT. The full variable domain, completed using reference TRBV7-9 and TRBJ1-1, is DTGVSQNPRHKITKRGQNVTFRCDPISEHNRLYWYRQTLGQGPEFLTYFQNEAQLEKSRLLSDRFSAERPKGSFSTLEIQRTEQGDSAMYLCASSFRVTEPMNTEAFFGQGTRLTVV.